The 31 T cell receptor beta chains below come from one sample, sequenced in a study of cytomegalovirus exposure and HLA in healthy donors. Profiled with immunoSEQ multiplex PCR; TCRdb holds only in-frame clones, not every one. The table lists 200,000 to 250,000 clones, over 80% of them singletons, with approximately 1% in the top ten. Sequences were obtained from PBMCs. The receptors come from a woman aged 18-29 years in good health and CMV-seronegative.

V and J are TRBV5-4 and TRBJ2-7; D is unresolved. V was shortened by 0 bases and J by 0 bases, with 7 bases between the two germline ends. The CDR3 runs to 14 residues. In germline, CDR1 is SGHNT, CDR2 YYREEE (reference sequence). CDR3 nucleotide sequence: TGTGCCAGCAGCTTGGTACTTGGCTCCTACGAGCAGTACTTC. As protein: CASSLVLGSYEQYF.

The V gene is TRBV2, the J gene TRBJ1-6; the D gene is possibly TRBD1 (6 bases). The CDR3 is made up of 15 amino acids. Germline V lookup: CDR1 SNHLY, CDR2 FYNNEI. V was cut by 5 bases and J by 4 bases, with 12 bases left in between. The CDR3 nucleotides read TGTGCCAGCAGTCCCACAGGGTCGTATAATTCACCCCTCCACTTT. Encoded protein: CASSPTGSYNSPLHF.

The chain recombines TRBV25-1 with TRBJ1-4; 8 bases are a match to TRBD1. The CDR3 length is 14 residues. Germline CDR1 reads MGHDK; CDR2 reads SYGVNS. V trimming: 3 bases; J trimming: 7 bases; junction bases outside the gene matches: 4. The CDR3 protein is CASSDQGASEKLFF. The CDR3 bases are TGTGCCAGCAGTGATCAGGGGGCGAGTGAAAAACTGTTTTTT.

This rearrangement joins TRBV21-1 to TRBJ2-7; the D call in the table, TRBD2, was not verified against the DNA. TRBV21-1 is listed as a pseudogene. This CDR3 spans 14 amino acids. In DNA form, the CDR3 reads TGTGCCAGCGATCTGGAGCGGAGGGCCTACGAGCAGTACTTC. Translating it yields CASDLERRAYEQYF.

A single count supports this clone. The chain employs TRBV4-1 and TRBJ1-2; perhaps TRBD1 as D (5 bases). Trimming took off 4 bases at V and 3 bases at J, with 6 bases between the two ends. The CDR3 runs to 12 residues. Germline V gene lookup returns CDR1 MGHRA and CDR2 YSYEKL. CDR3: CASSPGDYGYTF. Here the CDR3 DNA reads TGCGCCAGCAGCCCGGGGGACTATGGCTACACCTTC.

This clone occurred once. This sequence joins TRBV14 and TRBJ1-6; no reliable D call. The CDR3 is 17 amino acids. The germline V and J ends were trimmed by 1 base and 11 bases, with 21 bases remaining between them. Germline V lookup: CDR1 SGHDN, CDR2 FVKESK. As DNA, the CDR3 is TGTGCCAGCAGCCAAGCAAGCATCTGGGGAGGTTTCCCACCCCTCCACTTT. As protein: CASSQASIWGGFPPLHF. The full variable domain, its missing parts supplied by reference TRBV14 and TRBJ1-6, is EAGVTQFPSHSVIEKGQTVTLRCDPISGHDNLYWYRRVMGKEIKFLLHFVKESKQDESGMPNNRFLAERTGGTYSTLKVQPAELEDSGVYFCASSQASIWGGFPPLHFGNGTRLTVT.

The chain uses TRBV4-1 and TRBJ1-3; no reliable D call. The germline V gene has CDR1 MGHRA and CDR2 YSYEKL. CDR3 length: 15 amino acids. Between the trimmed V and J ends, which lost 4 bases and 4 bases, there was a span of 14 bases. The chain's CDR3 is CASSLQAWWGNTIYF. The CDR3 bases are TGCGCCAGCAGCCTTCAGGCTTGGTGGGGAAACACCATATATTTT.

As concerns this clone: Within the sample, other DNA sequences also encode this same CDR3. The gene calls are TRBV27 and TRBJ1-5, with unresolved D. Germline V CDR1 and CDR2: MNHEY, SMNVEV (reference sequence). V was shortened by 3 bases and J by 0 bases, with 3 bases between the two germline ends. There are 13 residues in the CDR3. CDR3 residues: CASSFYSNQPQHF. The CDR3 region has the DNA TGTGCCAGCAGTTTTTATAGCAATCAGCCCCAGCATTTT.

This rearrangement joins TRBV28 to TRBJ1-1, with D tentatively TRBD1 (5 bases). There are 13 residues in the CDR3. Germline lookup yields CDR1 MDHEN and CDR2 SYDVKM. Trimming left V 3 bases short and J 2 bases short, with 7 bases between. CDR3 sequence reads: CASSFGTNTEAFF. The DNA for the CDR3 is TGTGCCAGCAGTTTTGGGACTAACACTGAAGCTTTCTTT.

The chain uses TRBV25-1 and TRBJ2-7, with D unresolved. V shed 3 bases and J shed 0 bases, with 9 bases lying between them. The germline V gene encodes CDR1 MGHDK and CDR2 SYGVNS. There are 14 residues in the CDR3. The DNA of the CDR3 is TGTGCCAGCAGTGACGGCGGATACTCCTACGAGCAGTACTTC. The encoded protein is CASSDGGYSYEQYF.

This clone was detected only once. V gene TRBV29-1 combines with J gene TRBJ2-1; 12 bases line up with TRBD2. Per the germline V gene, CDR1 is SQVTM and CDR2 is ANQGSEA. With V trimmed by 7 bases and J by 3 bases, 4 bases remained unmatched. The CDR3 covers 14 residues. DNA of the CDR3: TGCAGCGGCGGACTAGCGGGACTCTACAATGAGCAGTTCTTC. Translating gives CSGGLAGLYNEQFF.

The V and J genes are TRBV30 and TRBJ2-5; TRBD2 matches 8 bases. V was clipped by 5 bases and J by 5 bases; unmatched bases: 16. This CDR3 has 16 amino acids. Germline-derived CDR1 and CDR2 are GTSNPN and SVGIG (reference sequence). This CDR3 reads CAWERGGPPGGETQYF. In DNA, the CDR3 is TGTGCCTGGGAGCGGGGTGGACCCCCGGGGGGGGAGACCCAGTACTTC.

V gene TRBV7-9 combines with J gene TRBJ1-3; the D gene is possibly TRBD1 (6 bases). Germline values: CDR1 SEHNR, CDR2 FQNEAQ (reference sequence). V lost 5 bases to trimming and J lost 0 bases, with 11 bases between them. The CDR3 has 15 amino acids. CDR3 loop: CASSIKGDSGNTIYF. CDR3 DNA sequence: TGTGCCAGCAGCATAAAGGGGGACTCTGGAAACACCATATATTTT.

The chain couples TRBV28 to TRBJ2-3; D is uncertain. CDR3 length: 15 amino acids. Trimming left V 1 base short and J 1 base short, with 9 bases between. In germline, CDR1 is MDHEN, CDR2 SYDVKM. CDR3: CASSLYGTGTDTQYF. For the CDR3, the DNA is TGTGCCAGCAGTTTATACGGTACCGGCACAGATACGCAGTATTTT.

This rearrangement joins TRBV19 to TRBJ2-1; weak D call: TRBD1 (6 bases). Germline V gene sequence: CDR1 LNHDA, CDR2 SQIVND (reference sequence). CDR3 size: 14 residues. The V and J ends lost 3 bases and 8 bases respectively, with 14 bases between them. This CDR3 is CASSMGHFRDEQFF. CDR3 nucleotide sequence: TGTGCCAGTAGTATGGGACATTTTCGCGATGAGCAGTTCTTC.

CDR3 loop: CASKLGREPYNEQFF. The CDR3 DNA follows: TGTGCCAGCAAATTGGGGCGGGAGCCCTACAATGAGCAGTTCTTC. The chain links TRBV27 to TRBJ2-1; the match to TRBD2 covers 7 bases. Germline assignment: CDR1 MNHEY and CDR2 SMNVEV (reference sequence). The CDR3 is 15 amino acids. Germline trimming cut 7 bases from V and 2 bases from J; bases unmatched to any gene: 8.

The chain couples TRBV2 to TRBJ2-2; maybe TRBD2 (5 bases). The V gene's germline CDR1 is SNHLY and CDR2 FYNNEI. There are 16 residues in the CDR3. V dropped 9 bases and J dropped 2 bases, with 19 bases sitting between them. The CDR3 bases are TGTGCCAGGAATCCAAACGGAGGCCGTAACACCGGGGAGCTGTTTTTT. Protein product: CARNPNGGRNTGELFF.

The V gene is TRBV4-1, the J gene TRBJ2-7; D not certain. CDR1 MGHRA and CDR2 YSYEKL come from the germline V gene. The CDR3 loop spans 16 amino acids. Trimming shortened V by 0 bases and J by 2 bases, and 14 bases separated the two germline ends. The CDR3 is CASSQDGGDLPYEQYF. In nucleotides, the CDR3 is TGCGCCAGCAGCCAAGATGGTGGCGACTTACCCTACGAGCAGTACTTC.

This chain joins TRBV10-3 and TRBJ2-7, with D perhaps TRBD2 (6 bases). The ends were cut back, 0 bases at V and 4 bases at J, with 25 bases in the middle. Per the germline V gene, CDR1 is ENHRY and CDR2 is SYGVKD. The CDR3 is made up of 19 amino acids. CDR3 region: CAISESIAGGRAEGYEQYF. In nucleotides, the CDR3 is TGTGCCATCAGTGAGTCGATTGCTGGGGGGAGAGCTGAGGGGTACGAGCAGTACTTC.

The chain couples TRBV9 to TRBJ2-3, with D unresolved. Germline V gene sequence: CDR1 SGDLS, CDR2 YYNGEE. V was shortened by 6 bases and J by 3 bases, with 8 bases between the two germline ends. The CDR3 runs to 12 residues. The CDR3, as DNA: TGTGCCAGCAAGAGGCTTACAGATACGCAGTATTTT. Its translation is CASKRLTDTQYF.

CDR3 DNA sequence: TGTGCCAGCAGTGCCCGGGACAGGGGTCAGTTTGGCTATGGCTACACCTTC. Its translation is CASSARDRGQFGYGYTF. The chain recombines TRBV6-1 with TRBJ1-2; 10 positions match TRBD1. Looked up from germline, CDR1 is MNHNS and CDR2 is SASEGT. With V trimmed by 4 bases and J by 4 bases, 12 bases remained unmatched. The CDR3 has 17 amino acids.

The genes are TRBV2 and TRBJ2-4, with TRBD2 as a possible D gene (5 bases). The CDR3 totals 14 residues. Trimming removed 3 bases from V and 5 bases from J, with 11 bases in between. Germline CDR1 SNHLY, CDR2 FYNNEI. CDR3 sequence: CASSDPGSQNIQYF. The CDR3 DNA is TGTGCCAGCAGTGATCCGGGGTCCCAAAACATTCAGTACTTC.

The chain uses TRBV27 and TRBJ2-2; perhaps TRBD2 as D (6 bases). The V and J ends lost 4 bases and 1 base respectively, with 7 bases between them. Germline-derived CDR1 and CDR2 are MNHEY and SMNVEV (reference sequence). The CDR3 is 14 amino acids. CDR3 DNA sequence: TGTGCCAGCAGTTGGAGGGGGAACACCGGGGAGCTGTTTTTT. It is translated as CASSWRGNTGELFF.

V gene TRBV29-1 combines with J gene TRBJ1-1, with a possible D match to TRBD1 (6 bases). CDR1 SQVTM and CDR2 ANQGSEA come from the germline V gene. This CDR3 comprises 14 residues. V gave up 3 bases and J gave up 4 bases, with 15 bases separating them. CDR3 sequence (DNA): TGCAGCGTTGACCGCCAACAGGGTAGCACTGAAGCTTTCTTT. Residues: CSVDRQQGSTEAFF.

The chain is built from TRBV6-1 and TRBJ1-1; 9 bases match TRBD1. After removal of 8 bases from V and 11 bases from J, the junction contained 15 bases not matched to a gene. The CDR3 is made up of 14 amino acids. Per the germline V gene, CDR1 is MNHNS and CDR2 is SASEGT. This chain's CDR3 is CASGLHRGHWVAFF. CDR3 DNA sequence: TGTGCCAGCGGTCTCCACAGGGGGCATTGGGTGGCTTTCTTT.

The genes are TRBV18 and TRBJ2-7; tentatively, D is TRBD1 (6 bases). The CDR3 covers 12 residues. Germline V CDR1 and CDR2: KGHSH, LQKENI. V lost 8 bases to trimming and J lost 2 bases, with 10 bases between them. This chain's CDR3 is CASTPGAYEQYF. The CDR3 bases are TGTGCCAGCACTCCAGGGGCCTACGAGCAGTACTTC.

The chain is built from TRBV5-1 and TRBJ1-2; 7 nucleotides line up with TRBD1. The J segment lost 3 bases and the V segment lost 4 bases, leaving 6 bases of the junction unmatched. Germline V gene lookup returns CDR1 SGHRS and CDR2 YFSETQ. The CDR3 loop spans 14 amino acids. DNA for the CDR3: TGCGCCAGCAGCGTTGGGACAGCTCACTATGGCTACACCTTC. Amino acids: CASSVGTAHYGYTF.

V and J are TRBV2 and TRBJ1-2; 8 bases match TRBD1. CDR1 and CDR2 (germline): SNHLY, FYNNEI. J gave up 0 bases and V 7 bases, and 4 bases lay outside the gene matches. This CDR3 has 14 amino acids. The CDR3 bases are TGTGCCAGCACCGCCAGGGGGCCTAACTATGGCTACACCTTC. This translates into CASTARGPNYGYTF. Together with reference TRBV2 and TRBJ1-2, the CDR3 gives the full variable domain: EPEVTQTPSHQVTQMGQEVILRCVPISNHLYFYWYRQILGQKVEFLVSFYNNEISEKSEIFDDQFSVERPDGSNFTLKIRSTKLEDSAMYFCASTARGPNYGYTFGSGTRLTVV.

This clone was picked up one time. The chain carries TRBV14 and TRBJ2-7, with a tentative D call TRBD2 (6 bases). The CDR3 consists of 12 residues. The V gene lost 3 bases and the J gene lost 4 bases, with 7 bases spanning the gap. The V gene's germline CDR1 is SGHDN and CDR2 FVKESK. DNA of the CDR3: TGTGCCAGCAGCCAGGAGGGGTACGAGCAGTACTTC. As protein: CASSQEGYEQYF.

The chain joins TRBV5-1 to TRBJ2-7, with TRBD2 matching over 9 bases. This CDR3 is 17 amino acids long. V dropped 0 bases and J dropped 5; count of bases not matched to a gene: 12. From germline, CDR1 is SGHRS and CDR2 YFSETQ. CDR3 residues: CASSLDLAGVRWNEQYF. The CDR3 bases are TGCGCCAGCAGCTTGGATTTAGCGGGAGTAAGGTGGAACGAGCAGTACTTC.

V usage is TRBV7-3 and J usage is TRBJ2-3, with 11 bases matching TRBD2. The germline V gene encodes CDR1 SGHTA and CDR2 FQGTGA. The junction had 3 bases not matched to a gene; V was cut back by 3 bases and J by 4 bases. The CDR3 length is 15 residues. The CDR3 is CASSFGSGRADTQYF. The CDR3 coding sequence is TGTGCCAGCAGCTTTGGTAGCGGGAGGGCAGATACGCAGTATTTT.